This TCR beta chain was retrieved from a study of somatic mutations in cytotoxic T cells in rheumatoid arthritis. General observations from the study: Patients with a largest CD8+ clone exceeding 20% of CD8+ cells numbered about an eighth of the roughly 65. An age-related increase in CD8+ clonality was seen in rheumatoid arthritis patients but not in healthy controls. The identity of the antigens targeted by the expanded CD8+ clones remained unknown.

Positive magnetic bead selection isolated CD4+ and CD8+ cells, and flow cytometry checked purity. Using immunoSEQ multiplex PCR, the repertoire was profiled, and TCRdb retains in-frame clones only, with some absent. Of tens of thousands of clones in the sample, approximately 80% were seen once. On this clone: Its antigen remains unknown.

The source of this sequence is a man in his forties in good health. Sequencing was carried out using CD8+ T cells sorted from blood.

This CDR3 reads CASSLGQSYEQYF. The CDR3 bases are TGTGCCAGCAGTTTAGGGCAATCCTACGAGCAGTACTTC. The chain has TRBV27 and TRBJ2-7; no firm D call. V lost 2 bases and J 1 base, leaving 6 bases between the germline ends. The CDR3 consists of 13 residues. Germline-derived CDR1 and CDR2 are MNHEY and SMNVEV (reference sequence).